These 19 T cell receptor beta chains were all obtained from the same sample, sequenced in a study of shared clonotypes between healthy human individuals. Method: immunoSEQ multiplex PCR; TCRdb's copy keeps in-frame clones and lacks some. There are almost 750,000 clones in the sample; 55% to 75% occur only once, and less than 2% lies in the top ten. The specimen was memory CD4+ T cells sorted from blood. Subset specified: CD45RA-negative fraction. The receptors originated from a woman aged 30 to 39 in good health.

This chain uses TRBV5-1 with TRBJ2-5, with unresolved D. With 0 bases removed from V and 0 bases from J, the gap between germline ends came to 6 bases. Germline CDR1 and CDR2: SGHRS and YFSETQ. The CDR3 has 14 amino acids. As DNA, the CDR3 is TGCGCCAGCAGCTTGGCGTCAGACCAAGAGACCCAGTACTTC. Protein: CASSLASDQETQYF.

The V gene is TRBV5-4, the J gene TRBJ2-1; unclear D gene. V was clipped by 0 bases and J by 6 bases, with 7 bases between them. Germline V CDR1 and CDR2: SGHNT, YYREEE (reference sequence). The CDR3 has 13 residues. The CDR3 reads CASSLAFSNEQFF. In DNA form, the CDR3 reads TGTGCCAGCAGCTTGGCCTTTTCCAATGAGCAGTTCTTC.

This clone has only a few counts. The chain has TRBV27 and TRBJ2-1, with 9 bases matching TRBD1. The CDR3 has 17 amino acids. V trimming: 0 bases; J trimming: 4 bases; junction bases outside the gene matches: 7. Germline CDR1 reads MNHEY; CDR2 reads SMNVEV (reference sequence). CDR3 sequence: CASSLSRSGQGYNEQFF. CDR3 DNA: TGTGCCAGCAGTTTATCGAGGTCGGGACAGGGATACAATGAGCAGTTCTTC.

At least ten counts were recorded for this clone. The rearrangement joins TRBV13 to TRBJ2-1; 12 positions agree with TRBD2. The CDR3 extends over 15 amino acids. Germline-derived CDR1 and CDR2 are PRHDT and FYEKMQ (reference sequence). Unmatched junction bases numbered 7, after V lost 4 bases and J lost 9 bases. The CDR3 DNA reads TGTGCCAGCAGCTCTAGACTAGCGGGAGTAGGTGAGCAGTTCTTC. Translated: CASSSRLAGVGEQFF.

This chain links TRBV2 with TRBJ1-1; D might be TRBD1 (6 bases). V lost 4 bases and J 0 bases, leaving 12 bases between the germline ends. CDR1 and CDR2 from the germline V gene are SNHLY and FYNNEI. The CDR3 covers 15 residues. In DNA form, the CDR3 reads TGTGCCAGCAGTGCAGAGGACAGCATGAACACTGAAGCTTTCTTT. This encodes CASSAEDSMNTEAFF.

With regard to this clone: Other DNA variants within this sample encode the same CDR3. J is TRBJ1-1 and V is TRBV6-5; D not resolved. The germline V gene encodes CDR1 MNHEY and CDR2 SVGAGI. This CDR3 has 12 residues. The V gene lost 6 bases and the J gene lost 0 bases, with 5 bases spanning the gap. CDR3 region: CASSRMNTEAFF. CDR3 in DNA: TGTGCCAGCAGCCGGATGAACACTGAAGCTTTCTTT.

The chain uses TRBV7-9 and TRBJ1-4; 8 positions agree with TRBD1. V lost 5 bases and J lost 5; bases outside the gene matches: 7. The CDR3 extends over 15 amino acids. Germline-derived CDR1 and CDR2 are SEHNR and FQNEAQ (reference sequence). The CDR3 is CASSDPTGANEKLFF. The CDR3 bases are TGTGCCAGCAGCGACCCGACAGGGGCCAATGAAAAACTGTTTTTT.

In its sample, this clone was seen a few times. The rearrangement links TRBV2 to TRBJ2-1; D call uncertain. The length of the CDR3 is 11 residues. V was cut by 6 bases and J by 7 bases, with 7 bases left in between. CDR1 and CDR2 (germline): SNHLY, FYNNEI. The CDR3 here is CASRVRNEQFF. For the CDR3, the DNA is TGTGCCAGCAGGGTTCGTAATGAGCAGTTCTTC.

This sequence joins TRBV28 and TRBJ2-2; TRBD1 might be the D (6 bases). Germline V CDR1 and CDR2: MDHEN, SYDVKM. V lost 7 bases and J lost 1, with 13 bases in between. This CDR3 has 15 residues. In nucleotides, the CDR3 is TGTGCCAGCACCGTGGGGGCGGAGAACACCGGGGAGCTGTTTTTT. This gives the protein CASTVGAENTGELFF.

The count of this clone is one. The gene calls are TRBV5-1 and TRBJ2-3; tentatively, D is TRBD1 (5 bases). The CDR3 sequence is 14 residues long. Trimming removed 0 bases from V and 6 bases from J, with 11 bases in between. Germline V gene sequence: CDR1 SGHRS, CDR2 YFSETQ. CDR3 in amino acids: CASSLGQHRDTQYF. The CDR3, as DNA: TGCGCCAGCAGCTTGGGACAGCATCGGGATACGCAGTATTTT.

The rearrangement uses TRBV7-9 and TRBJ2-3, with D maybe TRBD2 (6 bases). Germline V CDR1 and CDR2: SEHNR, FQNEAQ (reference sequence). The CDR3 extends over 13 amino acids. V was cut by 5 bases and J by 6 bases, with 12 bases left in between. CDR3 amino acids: CASSPPAGDTQYF. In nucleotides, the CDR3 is TGTGCCAGCAGCCCCCCTGCGGGGGATACGCAGTATTTT. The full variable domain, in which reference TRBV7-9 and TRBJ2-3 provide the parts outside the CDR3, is DTGVSQNPRHKITKRGQNVTFRCDPISEHNRLYWYRQTLGQGPEFLTYFQNEAQLEKSRLLSDRFSAERPKGSFSTLEIQRTEQGDSAMYLCASSPPAGDTQYFGPGTRLTVL.

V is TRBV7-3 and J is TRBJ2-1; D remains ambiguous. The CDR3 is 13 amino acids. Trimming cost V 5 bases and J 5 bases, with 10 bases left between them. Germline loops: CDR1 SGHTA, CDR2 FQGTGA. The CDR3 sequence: CASSRQQNNEQFF. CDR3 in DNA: TGTGCCAGCAGCAGGCAACAGAACAATGAGCAGTTCTTC.

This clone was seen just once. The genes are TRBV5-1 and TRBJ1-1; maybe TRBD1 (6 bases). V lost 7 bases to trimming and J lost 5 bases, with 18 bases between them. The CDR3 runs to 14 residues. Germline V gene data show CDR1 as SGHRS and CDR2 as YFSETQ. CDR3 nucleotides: TGCGCCAGCGGAAAGGGGGGTGAGGGGACTGAAGCTTTCTTT. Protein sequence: CASGKGGEGTEAFF. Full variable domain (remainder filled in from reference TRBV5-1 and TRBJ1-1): KAGVTQTPRYLIKTRGQQVTLSCSPISGHRSVSWYQQTPGQGLQFLFEYFSETQRNKGNFPGRFSGRQFSNSRSEMNVSTLELGDSALYLCASGKGGEGTEAFFGQGTRLTVV.

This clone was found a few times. This chain's CDR3 is CATSRRDYGYTF. CDR3 nucleotides: TGTGCCACCTCCAGACGGGACTATGGCTACACCTTC. The gene calls are TRBV28 and TRBJ1-2; D unresolved. The germline gives CDR1 MDHEN, CDR2 SYDVKM. V was pared by 10 bases and J by 3 bases, with 12 bases between. This CDR3 region has 12 residues.

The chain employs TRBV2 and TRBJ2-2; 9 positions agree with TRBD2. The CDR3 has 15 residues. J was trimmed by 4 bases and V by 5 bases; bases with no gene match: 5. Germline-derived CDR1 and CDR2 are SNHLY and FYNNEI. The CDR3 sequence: CASSLLAGITGELFF. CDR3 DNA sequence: TGTGCCAGCAGTTTACTAGCGGGTATCACCGGGGAGCTGTTTTTT.

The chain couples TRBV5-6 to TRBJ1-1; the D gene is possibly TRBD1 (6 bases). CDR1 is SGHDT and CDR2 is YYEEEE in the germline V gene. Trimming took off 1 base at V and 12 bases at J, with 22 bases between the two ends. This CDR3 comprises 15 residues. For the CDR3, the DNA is TGTGCCAGCAGCTTGTGGACAGCCGGCAACCTGATGACTTTCTTT. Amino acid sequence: CASSLWTAGNLMTFF.

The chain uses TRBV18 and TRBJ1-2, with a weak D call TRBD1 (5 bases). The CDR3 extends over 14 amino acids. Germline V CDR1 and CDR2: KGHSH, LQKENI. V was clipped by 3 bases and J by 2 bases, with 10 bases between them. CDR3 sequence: CASSPQDNNYGYTF. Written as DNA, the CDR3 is TGTGCCAGCTCACCCCAGGACAACAACTATGGCTACACCTTC.

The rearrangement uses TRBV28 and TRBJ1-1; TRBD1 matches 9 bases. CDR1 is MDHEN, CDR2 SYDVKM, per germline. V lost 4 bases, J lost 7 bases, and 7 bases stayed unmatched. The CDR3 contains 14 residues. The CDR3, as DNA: TGTGCCAGCAGTTACGGGACAGGGAGGGGTGAAGCTTTCTTT. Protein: CASSYGTGRGEAFF.

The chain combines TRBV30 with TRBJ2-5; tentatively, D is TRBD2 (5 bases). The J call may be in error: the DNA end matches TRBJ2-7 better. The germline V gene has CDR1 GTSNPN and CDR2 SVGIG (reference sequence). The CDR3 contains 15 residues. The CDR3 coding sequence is TGTGCCTGGAGCGCCGGAGGATACGGCTCCTACGAGCAGTACTTC. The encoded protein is CAWSAGGYGSYEQYF.